Sequencing of this T cell receptor beta chain was carried out in a study of patients and donors after allogeneic stem cell transplantation. TCRdb re-called the RT-PCR reads through MiXCR, storing one row per CDR3 protein. The table lists 200,000 to 250,000 distinct CDR3 sequences, 12% to 15% of them singletons, with 9.5% to 13% in the top ten. What was sequenced was blood, either unsorted or a sorted T cell fraction (not recorded which). This clonotype was obtained from a human donor who was either an allogeneic HSCT recipient or a stem cell or donor lymphocyte infusion donor (not recorded which). It is not recorded whose cells these are; they may come from a transplant donor.

Written as DNA, the CDR3 is TGTGCTAGTGGTTTGGGGCAGACTGAAGCTTTCTTT. It yields the protein CASGLGQTEAFF. The chain combines TRBV12-5 with TRBJ1-1; D not certain. Germline V gene lookup returns CDR1 LGHNT and CDR2 FRNRAP. Trimming stripped 1 base from V and 5 bases from J, with 5 bases between. The CDR3 totals 12 residues. The whole variable domain, remainder taken from reference TRBV12-5 and TRBJ1-1, is DARVTQTPRHKVTEMGQEVTMRCQPILGHNTVFWYRQTMMQGLELLAYFRNRAPLDDSGMPKDRFSAEMPDATLATLKIQPSEPRDSAVYFCASGLGQTEAFFGQGTRLTVV.